This TCR beta chain was recorded in a study of CD8 T cells in Susac syndrome. Whole-study context: Treatment status at blood draw for the Susac syndrome patients was therapy-naive, corticosteroids, or intravenous immunoglobulin alone.

The authors sequenced TCR beta from blood CD8+ and CD4+ T cells. The RNA, about 0.5 to 1 ug, was put through reverse transcription using random hexamers. Amplification of TCR beta CDR3 was carried out by immunoSEQ multiplex PCR, which covered 54 Vbeta and 13 Jbeta segments. TCRdb passed the immunoSEQ multiplex PCR reads through MiXCR, listing each CDR3 protein once. The sample yields roughly 140,000 distinct CDR3 sequences, 95% seen once. The CDR3 runs 14 residues. V lost 7 bases and J lost 1; bases outside the gene matches: 9. Germline V lookup: CDR1 SQVTM, CDR2 ANQGSEA. The TCR originated in a human donor with Susac syndrome. The sample taken for sequencing was CD4+ T cells from PBMCs. This chain connects TRBV29-1 to TRBJ2-7; 8 bases agree with TRBD1. The CDR3 DNA reads TGCAGCGCTCAAACGGACAGGGCTTCCTACGAGCAGTACTTC. Its translation: CSAQTDRASYEQYF.